This TCR beta chain was sequenced in a study of T-cell reconstitution after alpha-beta-depleted transplantation in children. Unique molecular identifiers were built into the TCRbeta library. TCRdb re-called the PCR reads with MiXCR, one entry per CDR3 protein. Of 350,000 to 450,000 distinct CDR3 sequences listed, about a fifth were seen once; the top ten hold less than 4.5%. The specimen comprised PBMCs from the stem cell graft donor, sampled from the stem cell graft. The sequence was collected from a human donor who donated a stem cell graft to a child with acute myeloid leukemia.

CDR3 region: CSVSRIPGPIYEQYF. As DNA, the CDR3 is TGCAGTGTCTCAAGAATACCGGGCCCTATATACGAGCAGTACTTC. V and J are TRBV20-1 and TRBJ2-7; D not resolved. The V gene lost 7 bases and the J gene lost 4 bases, with 23 bases spanning the gap. Germline V lookup: CDR1 DFQATT, CDR2 SNEGSKA (reference sequence). The CDR3 totals 15 residues.